This T cell receptor beta chain was observed in a study of T-cell memory formation after mild COVID-19. General study results and limits: Confirmation was lacking for SARS-CoV-2 specificity of second-wave clones that peaked on day 37. Clones that got smaller from day 15 to 85 had even CD4/CD8, while clones growing later tipped toward CD4+. Chiefly within CM and EM were the contracting CD4+ clones; CD8+ ones were within EMRA.

TCRdb used MiXCR to reprocess the 5' RACE reads, holding one entry per CDR3 protein. Counted here are 50,000 to 70,000 distinct CDR3 sequences, 9.5% to 15% occurring once; the ten biggest clones make up 24%. This clonotype was counted at least ten times. Its target is not known. Trimming shortened V by 5 bases and J by 0 bases, and 13 bases separated the two germline ends. CDR3 length: 15 amino acids. Germline lookup yields CDR1 SGDLS and CDR2 YYNGEE. Sequenced sample: PBMCs or a T cell subset sorted from them (not recorded which). The clonotype was recovered from a man aged 18-30 years who had mild COVID-19 (a few samples of this study predate the infection). Cell type and time point are not known. The rearrangement joins TRBV9 to TRBJ2-3, with D possibly being TRBD1 (6 bases). CDR3 amino acids: CASSYRGGSTDTQYF. For the CDR3, the DNA is TGTGCCAGCAGTTATAGAGGGGGTAGCACAGATACGCAGTATTTT. The full variable domain, its missing parts supplied by reference TRBV9 and TRBJ2-3, is DSGVTQTPKHLITATGQRVTLRCSPRSGDLSVYWYQQSLDQGLQFLIQYYNGEERAKGNILERFSAQQFPDLHSELNLSSLELGDSALYFCASSYRGGSTDTQYFGPGTRLTVL.